These 20 T cell receptor beta chains share one sample of origin, sequenced in a study of T cells after yellow fever vaccination. TCRdb itself ran the 5' RACE reads through MiXCR, one entry per CDR3 protein. The repertoire consists of approximately 110,000 distinct CDR3 sequences, with about 7.4% occurring once and the leading ten covering just under 2.5%. Material: CD4+ T cells sorted from PBMCs, obtained about 10 days after the first yellow fever vaccination. Source of these receptors: a man aged 18 to 29 who received the YFV17D yellow fever vaccine.

The CDR3 loop reads CASGRLPARGRGKQSVGNQPQHF. The CDR3 DNA reads TGTGCTAGTGGCCGGCTGCCTGCGAGGGGCAGGGGGAAACAATCGGTGGGCAATCAGCCCCAGCATTTT. J is TRBJ1-5 and V is TRBV12-5; 7 nucleotides match TRBD1. Germline values: CDR1 LGHNT, CDR2 FRNRAP. CDR3 size: 23 residues. Trimming cost V 6 bases and J 2 bases; bases outside gene matches: 31.

This clonotype has at least ten counts. V gene TRBV6-5 combines with J gene TRBJ1-5; possibly TRBD1 for D (6 bases). This CDR3 contains 15 residues. Per germline, CDR1 MNHEY and CDR2 SVGAGI. V shed 8 bases and J shed 5 bases, with 19 bases lying between them. CDR3 sequence (DNA): TGTGCCAGCCAGTACTTCAGGGGCACCCATCAGCCCCAGCATTTT. Amino acids: CASQYFRGTHQPQHF.

This clonotype was detected ten times or more. The chain uses TRBV9 and TRBJ1-5, with D uncertain. The germline V gene has CDR1 SGDLS and CDR2 YYNGEE. The CDR3 runs to 13 residues. Trimming removed 3 bases from V and 3 bases from J, with 7 bases in between. The CDR3 is CASSASSNQPQHF. CDR3 nucleotides: TGTGCCAGCAGCGCTAGTTCCAATCAGCCCCAGCATTTT.

The chain has TRBV24-1 and TRBJ2-1; D is unresolved. The ends were cut back, 7 bases at V and 6 bases at J, with 15 bases in the middle. Germline V gives CDR1 KGHDR, CDR2 SFDVKD. The CDR3 covers 14 residues. The CDR3 nucleotides are TGTGCCACCAGCAACCACCCTCCTTCCAATGAGCAGTTCTTC. It codes for CATSNHPPSNEQFF.

As concerns this clonotype: A much larger clone sits a single nucleotide away, making a read error possible. The CDR3 loop reads CALSESGYEQYF. CDR3 bases: TGTGCCCTCAGTGAGTCTGGATACGAGCAGTACTTC. The rearrangement links TRBV10-3 to TRBJ2-7; D is ambiguous. The CDR3 runs to 12 residues. From germline, CDR1 is ENHRY and CDR2 SYGVKD.

Only a few counts were recorded for this clonotype. The V and J genes are TRBV7-3 and TRBJ2-5; TRBD1 aligns across 7 bases. This CDR3 is 14 amino acids long. The J segment lost 3 bases and the V segment lost 1 base, leaving 2 bases of the junction unmatched. CDR1 is SGHTA and CDR2 is FQGTGA in the germline V gene. The CDR3 reads CASSLIGTEETQYF. The CDR3 DNA sequence: TGTGCCAGCAGCTTAATCGGGACAGAAGAGACCCAGTACTTC.

This clonotype was picked up many times. V is TRBV7-2 and J is TRBJ2-6; no clear D. Trimming took 2 bases from V and 0 from J, leaving 8 bases between them. Germline CDR1 SGHTA, CDR2 FQGNSA. The CDR3 is 16 residues long. CDR3 loop: CASSLQYSSGANVLTF. The CDR3 DNA reads as TGTGCCAGCAGCTTACAATACAGCTCTGGGGCCAACGTCCTGACTTTC. The whole variable domain, remainder taken from reference TRBV7-2 and TRBJ2-6, is GAGVSQSPSNKVTEKGKDVELRCDPISGHTALYWYRQSLGQGLEFLIYFQGNSAPDKSGLPSDRFSAERTGGSVSTLTIQRTQQEDSAVYLCASSLQYSSGANVLTFGAGSRLTVL.

The chain joins TRBV6-5 to TRBJ1-6; the D is unclear. CDR1 is MNHEY, CDR2 SVGAGI, per germline. The CDR3 extends over 12 amino acids. Trimming stripped 2 bases from V and 11 bases from J, with 7 bases between. The CDR3 DNA reads as TGTGCCAGCAGTTACCTTGGCGCACCCCTCCACTTT. It specifies CASSYLGAPLHF.

This chain joins TRBV4-2 and TRBJ2-3, with 7 bases that match TRBD1. There are 19 residues in the CDR3. With V trimmed by 0 bases and J by 2 bases, 14 bases remained unmatched. CDR1 LGHNA and CDR2 YNFKEQ come from the germline V gene. The CDR3 protein is CASSQERGHNGGLTDTQYF. The DNA of the CDR3 is TGTGCCAGCAGCCAAGAAAGGGGGCATAACGGAGGCCTCACAGATACGCAGTATTTT.

This clonotype was seen many times. The rearrangement joins TRBV7-2 to TRBJ2-2, with 8 bases lining up with TRBD2. This CDR3 is 14 amino acids long. The V gene's germline CDR1 is SGHTA and CDR2 FQGNSA. Losses at the gene ends were 5 bases for V and 4 bases for J; bases not matched to a gene: 3. As DNA, the CDR3 is TGTGCCAGCAGCCGGGGGGGAACCACCGGGGAGCTGTTTTTT. Protein product: CASSRGGTTGELFF.

This clonotype was observed a few times. This chain links TRBV19 with TRBJ1-4; 7 nucleotides align to TRBD1. The CDR3 runs to 13 residues. V shed 10 bases, J shed 8 bases, and the junction held 10 bases outside the gene matches. Germline CDR1 is LNHDA and CDR2 is SQIVND (reference sequence). CDR3 protein: CATGQDSEEKLFF. CDR3 coding DNA: TGTGCCACTGGACAGGATTCGGAAGAAAAACTGTTTTTT. Supplemented by reference TRBV19 and TRBJ1-4, the full variable domain reads DGGITQSPKYLFRKEGQNVTLSCEQNLNHDAMYWYRQDPGQGLRLIYYSQIVNDFQKGDIAEGYSVSREKKESFPLTVTSAQKNPTAFYLCATGQDSEEKLFFGSGTQLSVL.

In its sample, this clonotype was seen many times. The V call is TRBV20-1, the J call TRBJ2-3; D unresolved. The length of the CDR3 is 15 residues. In germline, CDR1 is DFQATT, CDR2 SNEGSKA (reference sequence). Trimming pared 3 bases from V and 0 bases from J, leaving 13 bases between. CDR3 protein: CSARSAVTSTDTQYF. In DNA form, the CDR3 reads TGCAGTGCTAGGTCCGCGGTGACTAGCACAGATACGCAGTATTTT.

This clonotype was picked up many times. The chain couples TRBV6-5 to TRBJ1-4; D is unclear. Germline-derived CDR1 and CDR2 are MNHEY and SVGAGI. The V end lost 7 bases, the J end lost 3 bases, and 18 bases lay between the germline ends. This CDR3 is built from 16 residues. The CDR3 loop reads CASTYPPGEANEKLFF. CDR3 nucleotides: TGTGCCAGCACCTACCCCCCCGGGGAGGCTAATGAAAAACTGTTTTTT.

This chain uses TRBV19 with TRBJ2-5, with D perhaps TRBD1 (5 bases). Germline loops: CDR1 LNHDA, CDR2 SQIVND (reference sequence). V was trimmed by 7 bases and J by 1 base, leaving 10 bases between them. This CDR3 has 13 residues. The CDR3 spells CASKGPLQETQYF. In DNA form, the CDR3 reads TGTGCCAGTAAGGGGCCCCTCCAAGAGACCCAGTACTTC. Looking up the rest from reference TRBV19 and TRBJ2-5 gives the full variable domain: DGGITQSPKYLFRKEGQNVTLSCEQNLNHDAMYWYRQDPGQGLRLIYYSQIVNDFQKGDIAEGYSVSREKKESFPLTVTSAQKNPTAFYLCASKGPLQETQYFGPGTRLLVL.

At least ten counts were recorded for this clonotype. V and J are TRBV10-3 and TRBJ2-5, with 9 bases matching TRBD1. The CDR3 is 15 residues long. After removal of 6 bases from V and 5 bases from J, the junction contained 10 bases not matched to a gene. In germline, CDR1 is ENHRY, CDR2 SYGVKD. In DNA form, the CDR3 reads TGTGCCATCAGGGAGGACAGGGGCCGTCGCGAGACCCAGTACTTC. This sequence encodes CAIREDRGRRETQYF.

This clonotype has at least ten counts. The J gene is TRBJ2-5, the V gene TRBV7-2; possibly TRBD2 for D (6 bases). V was trimmed by 1 base and J by 7 bases, leaving 10 bases between them. The CDR3 sequence is 13 residues long. The germline gives CDR1 SGHTA, CDR2 FQGNSA. The CDR3 loop reads CASSLGLGGTQYF. CDR3 DNA: TGTGCCAGCAGCTTAGGATTGGGGGGGACCCAGTACTTC.

This clonotype was recorded at least ten times. V is TRBV28 and J is TRBJ1-3; unclear D gene. Germline V lookup: CDR1 MDHEN, CDR2 SYDVKM. Trimming stripped 4 bases from V and 0 bases from J, with 7 bases between. CDR3 length equals 14 residues. CDR3 residues: CASSSPGSGNTIYF. CDR3 DNA: TGTGCCAGCAGTTCCCCGGGCTCTGGAAACACCATATATTTT.

This clonotype was counted only a few times. The chain employs TRBV18 and TRBJ2-7, with D maybe TRBD1 (6 bases). Trimming pared 2 bases from V and 3 bases from J, leaving 11 bases between. Germline assignment: CDR1 KGHSH and CDR2 LQKENI. The CDR3 loop spans 14 amino acids. The CDR3 DNA reads TGTGCCAGCTCACCATCCAGGGGTAACTACGAGCAGTACTTC. Translated, it gives CASSPSRGNYEQYF.

This clonotype was picked up many times. The chain has TRBV7-2 and TRBJ2-3, with D maybe TRBD2 (5 bases). Germline V gives CDR1 SGHTA, CDR2 FQGNSA. V was shortened by 5 bases and J by 3 bases, with 15 bases between the two germline ends. This CDR3 is 15 amino acids long. The CDR3 loop reads CASSPDSTGTDTQYF. The CDR3 DNA sequence: TGTGCCAGCAGCCCCGACTCCACGGGGACAGATACGCAGTATTTT.

This clonotype was seen ten or more times. The rearrangement uses TRBV4-1 and TRBJ2-1, with a possible D match to TRBD2 (5 bases). The CDR3 spans 17 residues. Germline loops: CDR1 MGHRA, CDR2 YSYEKL. The V end lost 2 bases, the J end lost 2 bases, and 16 bases lay between the germline ends. The CDR3 nucleotides are TGCGCCAGCAGCCAACGGGGTATTGGGGTTCCCTACAATGAGCAGTTCTTC. It encodes CASSQRGIGVPYNEQFF.